This TCR beta chain stems from a study of T cell responses to AZD1222 COVID-19 vaccine. Concerning this clone: Its antigen is not known.

Only in-frame clones appear in the TCRdb table, and some are missing; sequencing was by immunoSEQ multiplex PCR. The sample holds around 150,000 clones; 70% to 90% are singletons and the top ten take 7.9%. General study findings and limits: Regions left unmutated in variants are reportedly the target of nearly half of spike-specific TCRs. Donors, mostly white British, included more females; clonal diversity was possibly underestimated.

The CDR3 spans 12 residues. Germline assignment: CDR1 SGHDT and CDR2 YYEEEE. V lost 4 bases and J lost 7, with 11 bases in between. The sequence was obtained from an adult who received the MenACWY meningococcal vaccine as a control. Sample: peripheral blood, taken 28 days after the second dose of the MenACWY control vaccine. The chain is built from TRBV5-6 and TRBJ1-2, with D hard to call. This CDR3 is CASSPGVRGYTF. The CDR3 DNA follows: TGTGCCAGCAGCCCTGGAGTGCGTGGCTACACCTTC.